Below, 3 T cell receptor beta chains from the same sample are listed, as sequenced in a study of PD-1 blockade in classical Hodgkin lymphoma. Repertoires were generated with immunoSEQ multiplex PCR, while TCRdb's copy carries only in-frame clones and drops some. The profile covers roughly 60,000 clones, with about nine tenths appearing a single time and approximately 9.9% taken by the ten largest. Relapse was seen in all patients after autologous stem cell transplantation, and brentuximab vedotin exposure was variable. The sequencing used peripheral blood mononuclear cells (PBMCs), collected at baseline. Source of these receptors: a human donor with classical Hodgkin lymphoma.

The chain links TRBV27 to TRBJ1-2; TRBD1 is a possible D gene (5 bases). CDR3 length: 13 amino acids. CDR1 is MNHEY, CDR2 SMNVEV, per germline (reference sequence). V shed 7 bases and J shed 0 bases, with 9 bases lying between them. This CDR3 reads CASKSGANYGYTF. In DNA, the CDR3 is TGTGCCAGCAAGTCGGGGGCTAACTATGGCTACACCTTC.

Remarks on this clone: The sample has other DNA sequences that encode this CDR3 too. This chain connects TRBV5-1 to TRBJ2-3; no firm D call. The germline V gene has CDR1 SGHRS and CDR2 YFSETQ. This CDR3 has 16 amino acids. Trimming removed 4 bases at V and 3 bases at J, with 18 bases between. The CDR3 nucleotides are TGCGCCAGCAGCCCTACCATCTTGGCTGGTACAGATACGCAGTATTTT. Translated, it gives CASSPTILAGTDTQYF.

This clone appeared a few times. The chain has TRBV6-1 and TRBJ1-5; no clear D. Deletions cut 10 bases from V and 0 bases from J, with 10 bases between. CDR1 is MNHNS and CDR2 is SASEGT in the germline V gene. This CDR3 is 13 amino acids long. The CDR3: CAIRPDSNQPQHF. CDR3 in DNA: TGTGCCATCCGTCCTGATAGCAATCAGCCCCAGCATTTT.